The 2 T cell receptor beta chains below all came from one sample that was sequenced in a study of T-cell reconstitution after alpha-beta-depleted transplantation in children. Unique molecular identifiers featured in how the TCRbeta library was prepared. In TCRdb, the PCR reads were re-called with MiXCR into one record per CDR3 protein. The data show over 150,000 distinct CDR3 sequences, about 6% seen once. This specimen was PBMCs, taken before TCRalphabeta/CD19-depleted stem cell transplant. These receptor sequences come from a girl in the first two years of life with combined immunodeficiency, due to receive a stem cell transplant.

This clonotype has at least ten counts. This chain links TRBV15 with TRBJ2-7; 8 bases align to TRBD1. V shed 4 bases, J shed 4 bases, and the junction held 6 bases outside the gene matches. The CDR3 has 14 amino acids. From germline, CDR1 is LNHNV and CDR2 YYDKDF (reference sequence). This CDR3 reads CATSIDYRGYEQYF. DNA of the CDR3: TGTGCCACCAGCATTGATTACAGGGGGTACGAGCAGTACTTC.

This clonotype was picked up many times. The V call is TRBV29-1, the J call TRBJ2-1, with D unresolved. The CDR3 is 10 amino acids. The germline V gene encodes CDR1 SQVTM and CDR2 ANQGSEA. V gave up 3 bases and J gave up 10 bases, with 7 bases separating them. The chain's CDR3 is CSVESFEQFF. For the CDR3, the DNA is TGCAGCGTTGAGAGTTTCGAGCAGTTCTTC.